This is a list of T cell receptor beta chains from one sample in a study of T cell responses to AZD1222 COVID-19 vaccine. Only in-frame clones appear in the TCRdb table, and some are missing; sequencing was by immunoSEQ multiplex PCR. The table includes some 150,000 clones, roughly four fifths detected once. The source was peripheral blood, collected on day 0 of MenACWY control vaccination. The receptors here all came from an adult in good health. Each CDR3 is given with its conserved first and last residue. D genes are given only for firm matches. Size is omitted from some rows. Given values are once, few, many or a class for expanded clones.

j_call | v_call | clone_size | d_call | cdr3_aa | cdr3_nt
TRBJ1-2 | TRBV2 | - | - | CASSEARGSRLNYGYTF | TGTGCCAGCAGTGAAGCGCGGGGCAGCCGCCTTAACTATGGCTACACCTTC
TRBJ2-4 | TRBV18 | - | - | CASSPSRTGRGSAKNIQYF | TGTGCCAGCTCACCAAGCCGGACAGGGAGGGGCTCAGCCAAAAACATTCAGTACTTC
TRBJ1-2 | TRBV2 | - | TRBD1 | CASSENRGNYGYTF | TGTGCCAGCAGTGAAAACAGGGGGAACTATGGCTACACCTTC
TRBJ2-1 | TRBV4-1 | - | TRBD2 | CASSQEAGGPGNEQFF | TGCGCCAGCAGCCAAGAGGCGGGGGGGCCTGGTAATGAGCAGTTCTTC
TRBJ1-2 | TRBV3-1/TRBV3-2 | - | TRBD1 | CASSQGNRGEGYTF | TGTGCCAGCAGCCAAGGAAACAGGGGAGAGGGCTACACCTTC
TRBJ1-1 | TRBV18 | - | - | CASSRSELMNTEAFF | TGTGCCAGCTCACGAAGTGAGTTAATGAACACTGAAGCTTTCTTT
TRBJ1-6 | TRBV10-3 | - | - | CAISEFSGNSPLHF | TGTGCCATCAGTGAGTTCTCGGGAAATTCACCCCTCCACTTT
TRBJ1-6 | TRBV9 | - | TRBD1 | CASSVDPGTGGYNSPLHF | TGTGCCAGCAGCGTAGATCCCGGGACAGGGGGCTATAATTCACCCCTCCACTTT
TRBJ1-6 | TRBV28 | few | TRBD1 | CASSPPQGRNSPLHF | TGTGCCAGCAGTCCCCCACAGGGGAGAAATTCACCCCTCCACTTT
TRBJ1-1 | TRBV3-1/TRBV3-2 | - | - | CASSQAENTEAFF | TGTGCCAGCAGCCAAGCCGAGAACACTGAAGCTTTCTTT
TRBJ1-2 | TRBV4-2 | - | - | CASSQPDSMRYTF | TGTGCCAGCAGCCAGCCGGACAGTATGAGATACACCTTC
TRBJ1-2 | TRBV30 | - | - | CAWSVPGFNYGYTF | TGTGCCTGGAGTGTACCGGGTTTTAACTATGGCTACACCTTC
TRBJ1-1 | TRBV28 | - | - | CASSLGGVNTEAFF | TGTGCCAGCAGTTTAGGGGGCGTGAACACTGAAGCTTTCTTT
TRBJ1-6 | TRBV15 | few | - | CATRDAAAGWNSPLHF | TGTGCCACCAGAGATGCGGCGGCAGGGTGGAATTCACCCCTCCACTTT
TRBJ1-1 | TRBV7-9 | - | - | CASSLARGQKSEAFF | TGTGCCAGCAGCTTAGCGAGAGGACAGAAATCCGAAGCTTTCTTT